The entry that follows covers one TCR beta chain sequence. What it binds is unknown. These data come from a study of radiation and T cells in renal cell carcinoma. The CDR3 sequence is 14 residues long. Described time point: baseline pretreatment blood. The treatment was: 15 Gy SBRT to primary tumor, nephrectomy 4 weeks later. After SBRT, blood was collected at 2 and 4 weeks, plus baseline. This renal cell carcinoma was of the clear cell type. Study outcomes and limitations: From baseline, blood top tumor clonotypes peaked at 2 weeks post-radiation.

Only in-frame clones appear in the TCRdb table, and some are missing; sequencing was by immunoSEQ multiplex PCR. This sample has about 91,000 clones, with approximately 83% found just once. This rearrangement joins TRBV21-1 to TRBJ2-3; TRBD2, as called in the table, went unchecked against the DNA. TRBV21-1 is noted as a pseudogene. The TCR comes from a man aged 55 to 70 with renal cell carcinoma. Source: blood, taken from a patient whose treatment included radiotherapy and nephrectomy. CDR3 in amino acids: CASNLGEDTDTQYF. The DNA of the CDR3 is TGTGCCAGCAATCTCGGGGAGGACACAGATACGCAGTATTTT.